This TCR beta chain was sequenced during a study of shared clonotypes between healthy human individuals. Naive-designated CD8 cells lacked CD45RO, were positively enriched for CCR7, and omitted terminally differentiated effector memory CD45RA+ cells. The CDR3 totals 16 residues. V gave up 6 bases and J gave up 1 base, with 16 bases separating them. Germline CDR1 SGHRS, CDR2 YFSETQ. The repertoire was sequenced with immunoSEQ multiplex PCR; TCRdb's copy has only in-frame clones and lacks some. Of hundreds of thousands of clones in the sample, approximately 96% were seen once. The V gene is TRBV5-1, the J gene TRBJ2-2; D is possibly TRBD1 (6 bases). The clonotype comes from a woman in her 30s in good health. Sequencing was carried out using naive CD8+ T cells sorted from blood. The CDR3 loop is CASNLNDRLNTGELFF. The CDR3 DNA sequence: TGCGCCAGCAATCTTAATGACAGGTTGAACACCGGGGAGCTGTTTTTT.